This TCR beta chain was recorded in a study of cytomegalovirus exposure and HLA in healthy donors. In germline, CDR1 is LNHDA, CDR2 SQIVND (reference sequence). Trimming took off 8 bases at V and 2 bases at J, with 13 bases between the two ends. This CDR3 is 13 amino acids long. Comments on this clone: Its specificity is not known.

PCR involved 60 Vbeta and 13 Jbeta primers. The data were produced by immunoSEQ multiplex PCR, yet TCRdb's version contains in-frame clones alone and is incomplete. In the table there are hundreds of thousands of clones, almost 80% of which are singletons. Study-level results: Analysis was carried out at a later point, and it linked a missense DCLRE1C variant to TCR beta V- and J-gene trimming.

The source is a male donor in good health and CMV-seronegative. The chain recombines TRBV19 with TRBJ2-7, with D perhaps matching TRBD1 (6 bases). The specimen sequenced was PBMCs. The CDR3: CASAQGATYEQYF. The DNA of the CDR3 is TGTGCCAGTGCACAGGGAGCAACCTACGAGCAGTACTTC.